This is a list of T cell receptor beta chains from one sample in a study of shared clonotypes between healthy human individuals. TCRdb's table, derived via immunoSEQ multiplex PCR, lists solely in-frame clones and lacks some. The sample carries 2 million to 2.5 million clones, 85% to 95% recorded once. Sequencing input: naive CD4+ T cells from PBMCs. The receptors stem from a man between 18 and 29 years old in good health. Some clones in this sample may be carry-over from other donors' samples. Each CDR3 is given with its conserved first and last residue. Each record gives: D gene, J gene, V gene, clone size, CDR3 DNA, CDR3 protein. The D gene is left open where the match is weak. Rows give clone size only sometimes, using once, few, many, or a class for an expanded clone.

-	TRBJ2-7	TRBV29-1	-	TGCAGCGTTGCGGTGGCAGTGGGTTCGTACGAGCAGTACTTC	CSVAVAVGSYEQYF
TRBD1	TRBJ2-2	TRBV28	-	TGTGCCAGCAGCCCAGGGGGCAAGAACACCGGGGAGCTGTTTTTT	CASSPGGKNTGELFF
TRBD1	TRBJ2-5	TRBV10-2	-	TGCGCCAGCAGTGTGGACAGGGTACAAGAGACCCAGTACTTC	CASSVDRVQETQYF
-	TRBJ2-1	TRBV7-2	once	TGTGCCAGCAGCCATTCTGGACTACGGGCGGCGGGTGAGCAGTTCTTC	CASSHSGLRAAGEQFF
TRBD1	TRBJ1-3	TRBV9	-	TGTGCCAGCAGCCTCGACAGGGGGTCTGGAAACACCATATATTTT	CASSLDRGSGNTIYF
-	TRBJ2-1	TRBV7-2	-	TGTGCCAGCAGCTTTACGATAGCGTCCTACAATGAGCAGTTCTTC	CASSFTIASYNEQFF
-	TRBJ2-3	TRBV27	-	TGTGCCAGCAGGGATGAAGCAGATACGCAGTATTTT	CASRDEADTQYF
TRBD2	TRBJ2-7	TRBV2	-	TGTGCCAGCACTAGGTGGGCTAGCGGGGCCGGCGAGCAGTACTTC	CASTRWASGAGEQYF
-	TRBJ2-3	TRBV5-1	-	TGCGCCAGCAGCTTGGCCCCGGCAGATACGCAGTATTTT	CASSLAPADTQYF
TRBD1	TRBJ1-1	TRBV15	-	TGTGCCACCAGCAGTCCCAATGAGGGGGCGCGCACTGAAGCTTTCTTT	CATSSPNEGARTEAFF
-	TRBJ1-4	TRBV27	-	TGTGCCAGCAGTTTATTGGGGGCGACTAATGAAAAACTGTTTTTT	CASSLLGATNEKLFF
-	TRBJ2-5	TRBV9	-	TGTGCCAGCAGTCTGGGGGCAGGGCCCCAAGAGACCCAGTACTTC	CASSLGAGPQETQYF
-	TRBJ2-3	TRBV7-6	-	TGTGCCAGCCTCGGGCAGCAGGCAGATACGCAGTATTTT	CASLGQQADTQYF
-	TRBJ2-5	TRBV5-1	once	TGCGCCAGCAGCTTGTTGACGGGAGAAGAGACCCAGTACTTC	CASSLLTGEETQYF
-	TRBJ1-1	TRBV29-1	-	TGCAGCGTTGCTATAGCGGGGAAGGCGAGTGAAGCTTTCTTT	CSVAIAGKASEAFF
-	TRBJ2-3	TRBV5-4	-	TGTGCCAGCAGCTTGGACACCGGGCCAGGCACAGATACGCAGTATTTT	CASSLDTGPGTDTQYF
-	TRBJ2-6	TRBV5-4	-	TGTGCCAGCAGCGGGGAGGGGGCGACTGGGGCCAACGTCCTGACTTTC	CASSGEGATGANVLTF
TRBD1	TRBJ1-4	TRBV5-1	-	TGCGCCAGCAGCCCGGGACAGGGGGGAGAAAAACTGTTTTTT	CASSPGQGGEKLFF
TRBD2	TRBJ2-7	TRBV18	-	TGTGCCAGCTCACCAGCGTCTAGCGGATACGAGCAGTACTTC	CASSPASSGYEQYF
TRBD1	TRBJ1-4	TRBV5-5	-	TGTGCCAGCAGCTTCCTCGGGGGACAGGGTAATGAAAAACTGTTTTTT	CASSFLGGQGNEKLFF
-	TRBJ2-3	TRBV5-4	-	TGTGCCAGCACCCATAGGGGGGGGAGGGCCGGAGCAGATACGCAGTATTTT	CASTHRGGRAGADTQYF
-	TRBJ2-6	TRBV9	-	TGTGCCAGCAGCGTTAAGAGACCCTCTGGGGCCAACGTCCTGACTTTC	CASSVKRPSGANVLTF
-	TRBJ1-2	TRBV18	-	TGTGCCAGCTCACCACCGGGACCGCTGTACTACTTC	CASSPPGPLYYF
-	TRBJ1-1	TRBV18	-	TGTGCCAGCTCACTGGGGCTGAACACTGAAGCTTTCTTT	CASSLGLNTEAFF
-	TRBJ1-5	TRBV6-1	-	TGTGCCAGCAGTGATCGACCGGGACATTTGGTGAGCAATCAGCCCCAGCATTTT	CASSDRPGHLVSNQPQHF
-	TRBJ2-7	TRBV5-5	-	TGTGCCAGCAGCTTGTACAGGGAATCTCCCTACGAGCAGTACTTC	CASSLYRESPYEQYF
TRBD1	TRBJ2-7	TRBV30	-	TGTGCCTGGAGTGTCCTGGACAGGGGGTACGAGCAGTACTTC	CAWSVLDRGYEQYF
-	TRBJ2-5	TRBV11-2	-	TGTGCCAGCAGCTTCGGAAGGTCTCGCCTACAAGAGACCCAGTACTTC	CASSFGRSRLQETQYF
-	TRBJ2-7	TRBV15	-	TGTGCCACCAGCAGAGTGTCGTCCCCCGCAGGGCGCGAGCAGTACTTC	CATSRVSSPAGREQYF
-	TRBJ2-7	TRBV4-1	-	TGCGCCAGCAGCCAAGGCGGGCGGTCCTCCTACGAGCAGTACTTC	CASSQGGRSSYEQYF
-	TRBJ1-2	TRBV28	-	TGTGCCAGCAGTCGCGGCGGGGCTGCCCATGGCTACACCTTC	CASSRGGAAHGYTF
-	TRBJ1-2	TRBV5-4	-	TGTGCCAGCAGCTTAACCGGGCCAGCTAACTATGGCTACACCTTC	CASSLTGPANYGYTF
TRBD1	TRBJ2-7	TRBV13	-	TGTGCCAGCAGCCGCCTGGGGGGACAGGGAAGCTACGAGCAGTACTTC	CASSRLGGQGSYEQYF
-	TRBJ2-2	TRBV9	-	TGTGCCAGCAGCGTAGCAGTAGGGCGGGACACCGGGGAGCTGTTTTTT	CASSVAVGRDTGELFF
-	TRBJ2-1	TRBV18	-	TGTGCCAGCTCACCATTTCCAGGGCCATACAATGAGCAGTTCTTC	CASSPFPGPYNEQFF
-	TRBJ1-2	TRBV6-5	few	TGTGCCACCCAGGAGGCTAATAACTATGGCTACACCTTC	CATQEANNYGYTF
TRBD1	TRBJ2-2	TRBV7-3	-	TGTGCCAGCAGCTCTCCGGGACAGGGGAACACCGGGGAGCTGTTTTTT	CASSSPGQGNTGELFF
-	TRBJ2-1	TRBV11-3	-	TGTGCCAGCAGCTTAGATATGGGCTACAATGAGCAGTTCTTC	CASSLDMGYNEQFF
-	TRBJ1-3	TRBV7-8	-	TGTGCCAGCAGCTTTTGGGGCGACACCATATATTTT	CASSFWGDTIYF
-	TRBJ2-2	TRBV5-4	-	TGTGCCAGCAGCTCGGTGGGGGCGGGAGTAAACACCGGGGAGCTGTTTTTT	CASSSVGAGVNTGELFF
-	TRBJ2-7	TRBV28	-	TGTGCCAGCAGTGTAAGGGACTTTACGGAGCAGTACTTC	CASSVRDFTEQYF
TRBD1	TRBJ2-2	TRBV7-7	-	TGTGCCAGCAGCCTACAACCTGGACAGGGTGGGACCGGGGAGCTGTTTTTT	CASSLQPGQGGTGELFF
TRBD1	TRBJ2-1	TRBV29-1	-	TGCAGCGTCATGGGACAGGGGGCGGTCAATGAGCAGTTCTTC	CSVMGQGAVNEQFF
TRBD2	TRBJ2-5	TRBV30	-	TGTGCCTGGACCCGGACTAGCGGGAAAGAGACCCAGTACTTC	CAWTRTSGKETQYF
TRBD1	TRBJ1-5	TRBV28	-	TGTGCCAGCAGCCCCATAGGGGGCTTTGGCAATCAGCCCCAGCATTTT	CASSPIGGFGNQPQHF
TRBD1	TRBJ2-1	TRBV5-1	-	TGCGCCAGCAGCTTGGTGGGACAGGGGGCGCCGAGAGCCTACAATGAGCAGTTCTTC	CASSLVGQGAPRAYNEQFF
-	TRBJ2-1	TRBV10-2	-	TGCGCCAGCGCCAGGCTAGCAGATTACAATGAGCAGTTCTTC	CASARLADYNEQFF
TRBD1	TRBJ2-7	TRBV27	-	TGTGCCAGCAGTAAGGCCCGACAGGGGGCGATCGACGAGCAGTACTTC	CASSKARQGAIDEQYF
-	TRBJ2-7	TRBV27	-	TGTGCCAGCAGTTTACCGACCACCAGTGGCTACGAGCAGTACTTC	CASSLPTTSGYEQYF
TRBD1	TRBJ1-2	TRBV9	-	TGTGCCAGCAGCCTTCTCCAGACAGGGGGCTATGGCTACACCTTC	CASSLLQTGGYGYTF
-	TRBJ2-7	TRBV7-2	-	TGTGCCAGCAGCTTAGCTGAGGGGGAGCAGTACTTC	CASSLAEGEQYF
-	TRBJ1-5	TRBV7-8	-	TGTGCCAGCAGCTTATCCGTGTGGAAGGAGAGCAATCAGCCCCAGCATTTT	CASSLSVWKESNQPQHF
-	TRBJ2-1	TRBV5-1	-	TGCGCCAGCAGTCGGGCCGACGACAATGAGCAGTTCTTC	CASSRADDNEQFF